Shown below are 32 T cell receptor beta chains from a single sample sequenced in a study of cytomegalovirus exposure and HLA in healthy donors. The study ran its PCR with 60 Vbeta and 13 Jbeta primers. Assay used: immunoSEQ multiplex PCR; TCRdb lists only in-frame clones, some missing. This sample has around 210,000 clones, with 80% to 90% found just once. Material: PBMCs. The receptors shown here come from a girl aged 2-10 years in good health and CMV-seronegative.

The chain combines TRBV5-1 with TRBJ2-1, with TRBD2 matching over 7 bases. Germline lookup yields CDR1 SGHRS and CDR2 YFSETQ. The CDR3 runs to 15 residues. The trim removed 3 bases at V and 0 bases at J, leaving 3 bases unmatched. In nucleotides, the CDR3 is TGCGCCAGCAGCTCCTGGACTAGCTCCTACAATGAGCAGTTCTTC. Amino acids: CASSSWTSSYNEQFF. Full variable domain (rest looked up from reference TRBV5-1 and TRBJ2-1): KAGVTQTPRYLIKTRGQQVTLSCSPISGHRSVSWYQQTPGQGLQFLFEYFSETQRNKGNFPGRFSGRQFSNSRSEMNVSTLELGDSALYLCASSSWTSSYNEQFFGPGTRLTVL.

V usage is TRBV6-1 and J usage is TRBJ1-6, with D hard to call. Germline V gene lookup returns CDR1 MNHNS and CDR2 SASEGT. The germline V and J ends were trimmed by 4 bases and 10 bases, with 11 bases remaining between them. This CDR3 has 13 amino acids. The CDR3 nucleotides read TGTGCCAGCAGTGGGTTGAGTACCTCACCCCTCCACTTT. Protein sequence: CASSGLSTSPLHF.

The CDR3 reads CASSLDGYNSPLHF. DNA for the CDR3: TGCGCCAGCAGCTTGGACGGTTATAATTCACCCCTCCACTTT. V usage is TRBV5-1 and J usage is TRBJ1-6; the D is unclear. The CDR3 consists of 14 residues. V lost 0 bases and J lost 4, with 5 bases in between. The germline V gene encodes CDR1 SGHRS and CDR2 YFSETQ.

This chain connects TRBV7-9 to TRBJ2-4, with a tentative D call TRBD1 (7 bases). CDR3 length: 15 residues. The V and J ends lost 4 bases and 9 bases respectively, with 19 bases between them. Germline V gene data show CDR1 as SEHNR and CDR2 as FQNEAQ (reference sequence). The CDR3 region has the DNA TGTGCCAGCAGCTCCCGGGCAGGGGGAGGAGGCATTCAGTACTTC. It specifies CASSSRAGGGGIQYF.

The chain uses TRBV2 and TRBJ2-3; D remains ambiguous. Trimming pared 2 bases from V and 0 bases from J, leaving 6 bases between. The CDR3 is 14 residues long. Germline assignment: CDR1 SNHLY and CDR2 FYNNEI. This CDR3 reads CASSEYISTDTQYF. The CDR3 DNA sequence: TGTGCCAGCAGTGAATACATAAGCACAGATACGCAGTATTTT.

This chain links TRBV29-1 with TRBJ1-5, with a tentative D call TRBD1 (6 bases). The V and J ends lost 4 bases and 5 bases respectively, with 24 bases between them. CDR1 SQVTM and CDR2 ANQGSEA come from the germline V gene. The CDR3 loop spans 17 amino acids. For the CDR3, the DNA is TGCAGCGTTGCCCGATTGAATGAGGGAGGGGGGGATCAGCCCCAGCATTTT. Translation: CSVARLNEGGGDQPQHF. Drawing the rest from reference TRBV29-1 and TRBJ1-5, the complete variable domain is SAVISQKPSRDICQRGTSLTIQCQVDSQVTMMFWYRQQPGQSLTLIATANQGSEATYESGFVIDKFPISRPNLTFSTLTVSNMSPEDSSIYLCSVARLNEGGGDQPQHFGDGTRLSIL.

V and J are TRBV5-1 and TRBJ1-2; D ambiguous. Trimming cost V 3 bases and J 7 bases, with 22 bases left between them. The CDR3 runs to 16 residues. Germline CDR1 and CDR2: SGHRS and YFSETQ. CDR3 nucleotides: TGCGCCAGCAGCTACGAGATAACAGATCTCAAGGCTGGCTACACCTTC. As protein: CASSYEITDLKAGYTF. Full variable domain (outside the CDR3, taken from reference TRBV5-1 and TRBJ1-2): KAGVTQTPRYLIKTRGQQVTLSCSPISGHRSVSWYQQTPGQGLQFLFEYFSETQRNKGNFPGRFSGRQFSNSRSEMNVSTLELGDSALYLCASSYEITDLKAGYTFGSGTRLTVV.

This chain connects TRBV11-3 to TRBJ1-1; 7 bases agree with TRBD1. Germline V lookup: CDR1 SGHNT, CDR2 YENEEA. This CDR3 region has 13 residues. V shed 5 bases and J 4 bases; nucleotides not matched to a gene: 4. The CDR3 spells CASSHRGATEAFF. CDR3 DNA sequence: TGTGCCAGCAGCCACAGGGGCGCCACTGAAGCTTTCTTT.

V usage is TRBV7-9 and J usage is TRBJ1-1; tentatively, D is TRBD1 (6 bases). The germline V gene encodes CDR1 SEHNR and CDR2 FQNEAQ (reference sequence). The CDR3 has 15 amino acids. Trimming took 0 bases from V and 3 from J, leaving 11 bases between them. In nucleotides, the CDR3 is TGTGCCAGCAGCTTAGCTGGGGGCGCGTACACTGAAGCTTTCTTT. Protein product: CASSLAGGAYTEAFF.

The rearrangement uses TRBV6-5 and TRBJ2-2; the match to TRBD2 covers 9 bases. CDR3 length: 14 amino acids. Germline-derived CDR1 and CDR2 are MNHEY and SVGAGI. After removal of 6 bases from V and 5 bases from J, the junction contained 4 bases not matched to a gene. CDR3 protein: CASRLAGLTGELFF. CDR3 coding DNA: TGTGCCAGCAGACTAGCGGGCCTTACCGGGGAGCTGTTTTTT.

The CDR3 bases are TGTGCCTGGAGTGTCGACAGCCTCAATCAGCCCCAGCATTTT. This codes for CAWSVDSLNQPQHF. V and J are TRBV30 and TRBJ1-5; the D gene is possibly TRBD1 (5 bases). CDR1 is GTSNPN, CDR2 SVGIG, per germline (reference sequence). The CDR3 spans 14 residues. Trimming removed 0 bases at V and 3 bases at J, with 9 bases between. Drawing the rest from reference TRBV30 and TRBJ1-5, the complete variable domain is SQTIHQWPATLVQPVGSPLSLECTVEGTSNPNLYWYRQAAGRGLQLLFYSVGIGQISSEVPQNLSASRPQDRQFILSSKKLLLSDSGFYLCAWSVDSLNQPQHFGDGTRLSIL.

The chain uses TRBV11-1 and TRBJ2-2, with 9 nucleotides matching TRBD1. CDR3 length: 15 residues. The junction had 5 bases not matched to a gene; V was cut back by 5 bases and J by 4 bases. Germline loops: CDR1 SGHAT, CDR2 FQDESV (reference sequence). The CDR3 DNA reads TGTGCCAGCAGCATACACAGGGGGCGCACCGGGGAGCTGTTTTTT. Encoded protein: CASSIHRGRTGELFF.

This rearrangement joins TRBV18 to TRBJ1-1; 7 bases agree with TRBD1. The CDR3 sequence is 14 residues long. The V and J ends lost 3 bases and 5 bases, in that order; junction bases with no gene match: 6. The germline gives CDR1 KGHSH, CDR2 LQKENI. The CDR3 protein is CASSPEAGGTEAFF. CDR3 coding DNA: TGTGCCAGCTCACCGGAGGCAGGGGGGACTGAAGCTTTCTTT.

The V and J genes are TRBV6-4 and TRBJ2-1; 9 bases match TRBD1. Trimming cost V 0 bases and J 10 bases; bases outside gene matches: 16. The CDR3 length is 18 residues. CDR1 and CDR2 from the germline V gene are MRHNA and SNTAGT. The CDR3 DNA is TGTGCCAGCAGTGACTCTAAGACCTCGGGACAGGGTATAGGGGAGCAGTTCTTC. The encoded protein is CASSDSKTSGQGIGEQFF.

This chain uses TRBV6-4 with TRBJ2-5; 8 nucleotides agree with TRBD1. Trimming removed 6 bases from V and 4 bases from J; junction bases left unmatched: 10. CDR1 MRHNA and CDR2 SNTAGT come from the germline V gene. This CDR3 is built from 15 residues. CDR3 residues: CASSRGLGLGETQYF. The CDR3 DNA reads as TGTGCCAGCAGCAGGGGGCTAGGGCTTGGAGAGACCCAGTACTTC.

V and J are TRBV6-5 and TRBJ2-5, with a tentative D call TRBD2 (6 bases). The J call could be wrong; TRBJ2-7 is a better fit for the DNA end. Germline CDR1 is MNHEY and CDR2 is SVGAGI. This CDR3 is 15 amino acids long. CDR3 in DNA: TGTGCCAGCAGTTACTTCCGGGACTTGAGCTACGAGCAGTACTTC. It yields the protein CASSYFRDLSYEQYF.

The CDR3 nucleotides read TGTGCCACCAGCAGAGATTCGGGTTTGAACACTGAAGCTTTCTTT. Its translation is CATSRDSGLNTEAFF. The gene calls are TRBV15 and TRBJ1-1; the D is unclear. CDR3 length: 15 residues. Trimming removed 0 bases from V and 0 bases from J, with 8 bases in between. Germline CDR1 reads LNHNV; CDR2 reads YYDKDF (reference sequence).

V usage is TRBV6-4 and J usage is TRBJ1-5; D perhaps matches TRBD1 (6 bases). Trimming removed 4 bases at V and 7 bases at J, with 17 bases between. Looked up from germline, CDR1 is MRHNA and CDR2 is SNTAGT. CDR3 length equals 15 residues. The CDR3 here is CASSVEGGAGQPQHF. CDR3 coding DNA: TGTGCCAGCAGTGTCGAGGGGGGGGCAGGACAGCCCCAGCATTTT.

The genes are TRBV2 and TRBJ1-5; 8 bases line up with TRBD1. The ends lost 4 bases at V and 3 bases at J; junction bases unmatched: 2. The germline V gene has CDR1 SNHLY and CDR2 FYNNEI. The CDR3 loop spans 14 amino acids. The CDR3 DNA sequence: TGTGCCAGCAGTGGGGACAGGTACAATCAGCCCCAGCATTTT. The encoded protein is CASSGDRYNQPQHF.

The chain has TRBV7-9 and TRBJ2-4; D may be TRBD1 (5 bases). Germline CDR1 is SEHNR and CDR2 is FQNEAQ (reference sequence). The V end was cut by 5 bases, the J end by 6 bases, with 23 bases between. This CDR3 contains 17 residues. The CDR3 region is CASSERGQGRLGNIQYF. CDR3 in DNA: TGTGCCAGCAGCGAAAGGGGCCAGGGTCGTTTAGGAAACATTCAGTACTTC.

The chain couples TRBV5-6 to TRBJ2-7, with 11 bases aligning to TRBD2. Germline trimming cut 1 base from V and 3 bases from J; bases unmatched to any gene: 3. The CDR3 runs to 15 residues. Looked up from germline, CDR1 is SGHDT and CDR2 is YYEEEE. The CDR3: CASSLYGLAGYEQYF. The CDR3, as DNA: TGTGCCAGCAGCTTGTATGGACTAGCGGGCTACGAGCAGTACTTC.

The rearrangement joins TRBV14 to TRBJ1-1, with 9 bases fitting TRBD1. V lost 4 bases and J lost 3; bases outside the gene matches: 3. The CDR3 contains 14 residues. The germline CDR1 and CDR2 sequences are SGHDN and FVKESK. CDR3 residues: CASSPWTGDTEAFF. The DNA for the CDR3 is TGTGCCAGCAGCCCTTGGACAGGGGACACTGAAGCTTTCTTT. The complete variable domain, with remaining parts taken from reference TRBV14 and TRBJ1-1, reads EAGVTQFPSHSVIEKGQTVTLRCDPISGHDNLYWYRRVMGKEIKFLLHFVKESKQDESGMPNNRFLAERTGGTYSTLKVQPAELEDSGVYFCASSPWTGDTEAFFGQGTRLTVV.

The chain links TRBV21-1 to TRBJ2-3; whether TRBD2, the table's D call, matches the DNA was not checked. TRBV21-1 represents a pseudogene. The CDR3 consists of 12 residues. Here the CDR3 reads CASKAGTRRLYF. The DNA of the CDR3 is TGTGCCAGCAAAGCGGGGACAAGGAGGCTGTATTTT.

The rearrangement joins TRBV6-5 to TRBJ1-2, with a possible D match to TRBD1 (6 bases). Germline CDR1 reads MNHEY; CDR2 reads SVGAGI. The CDR3 totals 13 residues. With 2 bases removed from V and 11 bases from J, the gap between germline ends came to 15 bases. The CDR3 sequence: CASSYPGHLFYTF. The CDR3 DNA reads TGTGCCAGCAGTTACCCGGGACATCTCTTTTACACCTTC.

V usage is TRBV28 and J usage is TRBJ1-5; no firm D call. V lost 5 bases to trimming and J lost 3 bases, with 14 bases between them. CDR1 is MDHEN and CDR2 is SYDVKM in the germline V gene. The CDR3 extends over 15 amino acids. CDR3 sequence (DNA): TGTGCCAGCAGTCGAGGTGGAAGAAACAATCAGCCCCAGCATTTT. Protein product: CASSRGGRNNQPQHF.

This clone occurred once. This rearrangement joins TRBV18 to TRBJ2-6; TRBD1 agrees at 7 bases. The CDR3 is made up of 15 amino acids. Germline V lookup: CDR1 KGHSH, CDR2 LQKENI. Trimming at V came to 2 bases and at J to 4 bases, leaving 2 bases not matched to a gene. The DNA for the CDR3 is TGTGCCAGCTCACCAAGGGGGCCCGGGGCCAACGTCCTGACTTTC. It translates to CASSPRGPGANVLTF.

The CDR3 is CASSETEGYSNQPQHF. In nucleotides, the CDR3 is TGTGCCAGCAGCGAAACCGAGGGTTATAGCAATCAGCCCCAGCATTTT. The J gene is TRBJ1-5, the V gene TRBV6-6; D unresolved. Looked up from germline, CDR1 is MNHNY and CDR2 is SVGAGI (reference sequence). The CDR3 is 16 residues long. Deletions cut 6 bases from V and 0 bases from J, with 15 bases between.

The J gene is TRBJ2-5, the V gene TRBV6-5; D is uncertain. In germline, CDR1 is MNHEY, CDR2 SVGAGI. V gave up 0 bases and J gave up 0 bases, with 8 bases separating them. The CDR3 is 15 amino acids. The CDR3 DNA is TGTGCCAGCAGTTACTCCCAAGCCTACCAAGAGACCCAGTACTTC. Residues: CASSYSQAYQETQYF.

This chain links TRBV5-1 with TRBJ1-3; TRBD1 aligns across 7 bases. The CDR3 has 15 residues. Looked up from germline, CDR1 is SGHRS and CDR2 is YFSETQ. The V and J ends lost 4 bases and 7 bases, in that order; junction bases with no gene match: 11. The CDR3 reads CASSPRTGGGNTIYF. CDR3 sequence (DNA): TGCGCCAGCAGCCCCAGGACAGGAGGAGGGAACACCATATATTTT.

The gene calls are TRBV6-5 and TRBJ1-3; D is ambiguous. The germline V and J ends were trimmed by 2 bases and 0 bases, with 11 bases remaining between them. The CDR3 contains 16 residues. CDR1 is MNHEY, CDR2 SVGAGI, per germline. The CDR3 region is CASSYRGRHSGNTIYF. CDR3 DNA: TGTGCCAGCAGTTACCGTGGCCGCCACTCTGGAAACACCATATATTTT.

This clone showed up just once. The chain carries TRBV20-1 and TRBJ1-6; D might be TRBD1 (6 bases). The CDR3 loop spans 11 amino acids. Per germline, CDR1 DFQATT and CDR2 SNEGSKA (reference sequence). The CDR3 loop is CSPLGGSPLHF. CDR3 nucleotide sequence: TGCAGCCCGCTAGGGGGTTCACCCCTCCACTTT.

The CDR3 DNA is TGTGCCAGTAGAGGACAGGGGAAACTTGGCTACACCTTC. Encoded protein: CASRGQGKLGYTF. This chain uses TRBV19 with TRBJ1-2, with TRBD1 matching over 9 bases. The CDR3 sequence is 13 residues long. Germline-derived CDR1 and CDR2 are LNHDA and SQIVND (reference sequence). V lost 6 bases to trimming and J lost 7 bases; unmatched junction nucleotides: 6.